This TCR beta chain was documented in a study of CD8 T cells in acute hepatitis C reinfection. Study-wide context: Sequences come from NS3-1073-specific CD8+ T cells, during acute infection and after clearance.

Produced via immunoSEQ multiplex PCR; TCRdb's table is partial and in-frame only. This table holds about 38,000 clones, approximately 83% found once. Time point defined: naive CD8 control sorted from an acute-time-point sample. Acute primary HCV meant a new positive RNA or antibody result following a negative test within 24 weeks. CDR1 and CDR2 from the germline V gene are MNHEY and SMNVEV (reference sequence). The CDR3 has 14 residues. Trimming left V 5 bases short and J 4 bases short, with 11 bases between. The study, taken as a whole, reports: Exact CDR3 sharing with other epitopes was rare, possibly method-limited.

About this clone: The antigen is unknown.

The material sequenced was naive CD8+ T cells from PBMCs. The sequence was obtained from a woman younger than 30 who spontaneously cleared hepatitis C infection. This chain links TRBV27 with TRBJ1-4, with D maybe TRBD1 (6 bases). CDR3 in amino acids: CASSPPGDNEKLFF. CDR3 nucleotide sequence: TGTGCCAGCAGTCCCCCAGGGGATAATGAAAAACTGTTTTTT.